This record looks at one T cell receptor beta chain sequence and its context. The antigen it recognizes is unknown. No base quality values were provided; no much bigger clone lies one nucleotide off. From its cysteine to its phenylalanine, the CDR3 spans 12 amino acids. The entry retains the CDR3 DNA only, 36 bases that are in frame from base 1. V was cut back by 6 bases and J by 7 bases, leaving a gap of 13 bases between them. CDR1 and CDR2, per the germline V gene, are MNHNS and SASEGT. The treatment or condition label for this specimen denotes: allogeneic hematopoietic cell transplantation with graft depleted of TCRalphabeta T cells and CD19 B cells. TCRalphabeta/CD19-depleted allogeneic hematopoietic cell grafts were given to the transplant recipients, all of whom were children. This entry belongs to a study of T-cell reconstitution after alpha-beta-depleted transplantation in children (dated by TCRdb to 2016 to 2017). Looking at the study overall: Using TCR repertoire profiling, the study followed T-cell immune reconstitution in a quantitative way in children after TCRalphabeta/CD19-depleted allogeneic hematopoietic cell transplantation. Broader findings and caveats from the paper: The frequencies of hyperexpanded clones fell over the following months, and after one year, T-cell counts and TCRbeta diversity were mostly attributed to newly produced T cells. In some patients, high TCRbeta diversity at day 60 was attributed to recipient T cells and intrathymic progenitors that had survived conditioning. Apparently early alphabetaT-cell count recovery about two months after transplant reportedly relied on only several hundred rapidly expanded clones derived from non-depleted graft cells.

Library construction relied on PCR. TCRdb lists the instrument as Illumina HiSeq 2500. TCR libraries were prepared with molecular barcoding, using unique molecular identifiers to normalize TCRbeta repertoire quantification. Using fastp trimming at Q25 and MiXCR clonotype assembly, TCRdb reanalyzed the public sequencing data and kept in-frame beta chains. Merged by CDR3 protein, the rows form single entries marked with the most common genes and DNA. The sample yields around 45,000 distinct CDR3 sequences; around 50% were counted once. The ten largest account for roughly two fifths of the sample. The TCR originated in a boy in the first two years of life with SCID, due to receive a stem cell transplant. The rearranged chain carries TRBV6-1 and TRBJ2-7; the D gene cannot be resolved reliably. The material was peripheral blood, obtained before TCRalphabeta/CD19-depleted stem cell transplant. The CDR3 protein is CASSDKAREQYF. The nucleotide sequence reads TGTGCCAGCAGCGATAAAGCTAGGGAGCAGTACTTC.